This T cell receptor beta chain was identified in a study of blood T cell repertoires in COVID-19. Study background: Acute-phase and convalescent COVID-19 samples originated in the United States, Italy and Spain. T cells, B-cell-depleted T cells, or PBMCs provided the cDNA or gDNA that served as material.

The authors' processing: Researchers report that nucleated cell counts were estimated from reference gene primer amplification. The assay was immunoSEQ multiplex PCR, and TCRdb's table has in-frame clones only and misses some. D and trimming were read from the DNA, whereas the V and J calls and clone size are those reported in that table. Of 150,000 or so clones detected, 70% to 90% appear once; the ten largest clones hold roughly 1.2%. This clone showed up just once. The CDR3 runs to 16 residues. V lost 2 bases and J 0 bases, leaving 13 bases between the germline ends. Germline-derived CDR1 and CDR2 are SGHVS and FNYEAQ.

Source material: peripheral blood. This TCR was sampled from a man in his sixties who had recovered from COVID-19. The genes are TRBV7-6 and TRBJ2-5; D might be TRBD1 (5 bases). CDR3 loop: CASSLPPRQNQETQYF. In nucleotides, the CDR3 is TGTGCCAGCAGCTTACCCCCTCGACAGAACCAAGAGACCCAGTACTTC.